Listed here are 9 T cell receptor beta chains from one sample, sequenced in a study of T cell clonotyping in hematopoietic cell transplantation. Generated by immunoSEQ multiplex PCR, the TCRdb table keeps only in-frame clones and is missing some. The repertoire includes 8,000 to 8,500 clones, 85% to 90% of them detected once, and 4.2% sits in the top ten. Sequenced here: peripheral blood mononuclear cells, sampled at the time of graft-versus-host disease after allogeneic stem cell transplant. All receptors derive from a male patient between 60 and 69 years old who had an allogeneic stem cell transplant from a related donor, so the T cells may come from the graft donor. Some clones in this sample may be carry-over from other donors' samples.

The gene calls are TRBV7-9 and TRBJ2-7; D not resolved. This CDR3 is 14 amino acids long. Germline lookup yields CDR1 SEHNR and CDR2 FQNEAQ (reference sequence). V was clipped by 3 bases and J by 4 bases, with 13 bases between them. The CDR3 nucleotides read TGTGCCAGCAGCTTGGAAGGGCTGCTTTACGAGCAGTACTTC. Translating it yields CASSLEGLLYEQYF. Supplemented by reference TRBV7-9 and TRBJ2-7, the full variable domain reads DTGVSQNPRHKITKRGQNVTFRCDPISEHNRLYWYRQTLGQGPEFLTYFQNEAQLEKSRLLSDRFSAERPKGSFSTLEIQRTEQGDSAMYLCASSLEGLLYEQYFGPGTRLTVT.

The chain combines TRBV7-2 with TRBJ2-3; TRBD1 agrees at 8 bases. The CDR3 runs 13 residues. J lost 10 bases, V lost 5 bases, and 8 bases had no gene match. Germline V gene data show CDR1 as SGHTA and CDR2 as FQGNSA. The CDR3 sequence: CASSVRGPRSQYF. DNA for the CDR3: TGTGCCAGCAGCGTCAGGGGGCCCCGGTCGCAGTATTTT.

The chain links TRBV4-1 to TRBJ2-7, with D perhaps being TRBD1 or TRBD2 (6 bases each). This CDR3 has 13 amino acids. Trimming pared 3 bases from V and 3 bases from J, leaving 9 bases between. CDR1 and CDR2 from the germline V gene are MGHRA and YSYEKL. Here the CDR3 DNA reads TGCGCCAGCAGCCAGAGGGGGGACTACGAGCAGTACTTC. It specifies CASSQRGDYEQYF.

This clone was observed a handful of times. The V gene is TRBV10-3, the J gene TRBJ1-5; D gene ambiguous. The CDR3 length is 14 residues. Germline CDR1 and CDR2: ENHRY and SYGVKD. V gave up 1 base and J gave up 4 bases, with 8 bases separating them. The CDR3 nucleotides are TGTGCCATCAGTGAGTTGGCAGCTAATCAGCCCCAGCATTTT. This encodes CAISELAANQPQHF.

The chain employs TRBV5-4 and TRBJ2-3; D uncertain. This CDR3 is 14 amino acids long. The germline V gene has CDR1 SGHNT and CDR2 YYREEE (reference sequence). Between the trimmed V and J ends, which lost 0 bases and 4 bases, there was a span of 9 bases. CDR3 residues: CASSLGVGADTQYF. CDR3 nucleotides: TGTGCCAGCAGCTTGGGGGTGGGCGCAGATACGCAGTATTTT.

V usage is TRBV4-3 and J usage is TRBJ2-7; TRBD1 might be the D (5 bases). The CDR3 covers 14 residues. CDR1 and CDR2 (germline): LGHNA, YSLEER. Deletions cut 1 base from V and 2 bases from J, with 9 bases between. For the CDR3, the DNA is TGCGCCAGCAGCCAAGCTCAGGGTCCCTACGAGCAGTACTTC. Protein sequence: CASSQAQGPYEQYF.

V usage is TRBV11-2 and J usage is TRBJ1-2, with 7 bases aligning to TRBD1. Germline lookup yields CDR1 SGHAT and CDR2 FQNNGV. Trimming removed 6 bases from V and 4 bases from J; junction bases left unmatched: 8. The CDR3 totals 14 residues. CDR3 DNA sequence: TGTGCCAGCAGTTTCACAGGGGCGGGCTATGGCTACACCTTC. Translation: CASSFTGAGYGYTF.

The V gene is TRBV28, the J gene TRBJ2-7; possibly TRBD1 for D (7 bases). Trimming took off 4 bases at V and 3 bases at J, with 19 bases between the two ends. The CDR3 length is 16 residues. Germline values: CDR1 MDHEN, CDR2 SYDVKM. Here the CDR3 reads CASSSTLGRGVYEQYF. The CDR3 DNA reads as TGTGCCAGCAGTTCTACCCTCGGCAGGGGGGTCTACGAGCAGTACTTC.

The J gene is TRBJ2-7, the V gene TRBV16; 11 positions match TRBD1. Germline CDR1 and CDR2: KGHSY and FQNENV. There are 15 residues in the CDR3. V lost 3 bases to trimming and J lost 5 bases; unmatched junction nucleotides: 6. This CDR3 is CASSQDGTGGDEQYF. The CDR3 DNA follows: TGTGCCAGCAGCCAGGACGGGACAGGGGGTGACGAGCAGTACTTC.